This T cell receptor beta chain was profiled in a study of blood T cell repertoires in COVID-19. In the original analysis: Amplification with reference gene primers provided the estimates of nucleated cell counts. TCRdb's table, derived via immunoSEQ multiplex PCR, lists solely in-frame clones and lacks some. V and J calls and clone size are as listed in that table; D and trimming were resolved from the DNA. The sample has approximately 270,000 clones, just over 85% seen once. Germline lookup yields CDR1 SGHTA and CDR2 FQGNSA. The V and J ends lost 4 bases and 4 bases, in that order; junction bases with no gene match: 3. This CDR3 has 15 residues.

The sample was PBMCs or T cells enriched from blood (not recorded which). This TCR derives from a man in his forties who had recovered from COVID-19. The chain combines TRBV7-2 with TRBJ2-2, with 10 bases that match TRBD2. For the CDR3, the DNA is TGTGCCAGCAGCTCAACTAGCGGGGTCACCGGGGAGCTGTTTTTT. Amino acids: CASSSTSGVTGELFF.